A single T cell receptor (beta chain) is shown here with its context. This clone has at least ten counts. It has no known antigen specificity. It has no much larger one-base neighbor in the sample; base qualities were not kept. The entire amount of isolated RNA was reverse transcribed using the High Capacity cDNA Reverse Transcription Kit, so the sequenced TCRB transcripts were expressed ones. Deep immunoSEQ sequencing was performed on naive, central memory and regulatory T cell samples, with an average of roughly 3.6 million total reads per sample. After sorted cells were lysed in RLT buffer, RNA was extracted with DNase-treated RNeasy Micro or Mini kits, with the choice depending on cell number. To prevent cross-contamination, each cell subset was processed individually, whereas patient and healthy donor samples were processed jointly. Using the immunoSEQ multiplex PCR, TCRB sequences were amplified from cDNA into 87-bp fragments spanning the CDR3 region. Sequencing of the amplicons was done on the Illumina HiSeq platform. The study's processing was this. PCR bias was computationally corrected using synthetic template baselines, reads within Hamming distance 2 were collapsed, and singletons that could not be merged were discarded. Reads were aligned against IMGT so that V, D and J genes, CDR3 length and insertions or deletions at six rearrangement sites could be assigned. Within each subset, clonotype counts were normalized to the number of sorted cells before true diversity and Gini coefficients were calculated with the tcR R package. Repertoire sharing was quantified using the overlap coefficient calculated on TCRB nucleotide sequences. The table was pulled from immuneACCESS by TCRdb, which kept in-frame rearrangements only. Such tables lose some clones; where checked, under half of the loss comes from unresolved V genes, and the rest has no known cause. The V and J calls and clone size were taken over from that table, and D and trimming were inferred from the DNA. This sample comprises more than 150,000 clones, around 10% of them detected only once. The biggest ten clones account for around 2.1% of the sample.

The sample originates from a study of beta chain features in type 1 diabetes listed by TCRdb under 2018. Regarding the research as a whole: Mean age, gender distribution, total cell number and subset yield were not different between patients and healthy donors. Regulatory and stem cell-like memory subsets were obtained from only 8 patients and about 8 healthy donors, while naive and central memory subsets were obtained from all 30 or so donors. A total of 107,917,701 sorted cells were examined across all samples, and a strong correlation was observed between cell number per subset and RNA yield. In the study, recently diagnosed type 1 diabetes patients and matched healthy donors were compared on the TCRB repertoires of their sorted circulating CD4+ T cell subsets.

Study-wide conclusions, independent of this receptor: Because cDNA was sequenced instead of genomic DNA, activated cells with high expression could be over-represented, although the groups did not differ in activation or CD3 levels. At VDJ recombination sites, patients with type 1 diabetes made fewer insertions and deleted more nucleotides, a pattern implying thymic rearrangement abnormalities. Because small numbers of individuals were included in the HLA sub-analyses, any influence of HLA type on TCRB rearrangement was left unresolved. Naive, central memory and regulatory TCRB repertoires appeared to be more alike among patients than among healthy donors. Type 1 diabetes patients showed a moderate but significant shortening of TCRB CDR3 length in all four CD4+ subsets. Shorter templates might have been favored by PCR, but patient and control samples were amplified and corrected together, so both groups would have been affected equally by any skew.

From each donor, a single peripheral blood sample of approximately 120 mL on average was drawn into heparinised tubes. Using a panel that included CD45RO, CCR7, CD25, CD127, CD95 and CD27, naive, central memory, regulatory and stem cell-like memory CD4+ T cells were sorted on a BD FACSAria II. Purity was above 95% for every sorted population. PBMCs were separated immediately by Lymphoprep density gradient centrifugation and were stained directly, without being cultured. So that batch effects would be minimized, each experiment stained and sorted samples in pairs, pairing one healthy donor with one patient. CDR1 and CDR2 (ENHRY, SYGVKD) derive from the germline V gene. Relative to germline, V is 6 bases shorter and J is 4 bases shorter, with 15 bases between their ends. Inclusive of the bounding cysteine and phenylalanine, the CDR3 is 14 residues long. Left in the record is the CDR3 DNA by itself, 42 bases read in frame from the first base.

The source is a man aged 18 to 30 in good health. Recombination linked TRBV10-3 to TRBJ2-5; the D segment cannot be called with confidence. The sample was central memory CD4+ T cells from blood. The sequenced DNA: TGTGCCATCAGATTCGAGGCCTCCGGAGAGACCCAGTACTTC. Its protein reads: CAIRFEASGETQYF.